This is a list of T cell receptor beta chains from one sample in a study of post-analysis software for immune sequencing data. A single record per CDR3 protein comes from TCRdb applying MiXCR to the PCR reads. This table holds about 540,000 distinct CDR3 sequences, around 36% found once. Sequencing was done on a sample of blood. The receptor source for this set is a girl aged 2 to 17 with multiple sclerosis. Both conserved end residues are part of each CDR3. The order of the fields is clone size, D gene, V gene, J gene, CDR3 DNA, CDR3 protein. A D gene is named only where the DNA matches it firmly. Not every row has a clone size; where given, it reads once, few, many or a size class.

size: .; D: TRBD1; V: TRBV10-3; J: TRBJ1-2; DNA: TGTGCCATCAGTGAGTCCCGGACAGGGGTTGGCTACACCTTC; CDR3: CAISESRTGVGYTF
size: .; D: .; V: TRBV5-1; J: TRBJ1-1; DNA: TGCGCCAGCAGCTTGGGGAGTATCCCTAACACTGAAGCTTTCTTT; CDR3: CASSLGSIPNTEAFF
size: .; D: .; V: TRBV6-2/TRBV6-3; J: TRBJ2-3; DNA: TGTGCCAGCCTTTCCTCGAGGACAGATACGCAGTATTTT; CDR3: CASLSSRTDTQYF
size: .; D: .; V: TRBV25-1; J: TRBJ2-7; DNA: TGTGCCAGCAGACCGGACAGCATGTGGGGCGAGCAGTACTTC; CDR3: CASRPDSMWGEQYF
size: .; D: TRBD2; V: TRBV7-3; J: TRBJ2-1; DNA: TGTGCCAGCAGCTTAACGGCGGGGGGGCCTCGGAATGAGCAGTTCTTC; CDR3: CASSLTAGGPRNEQFF
size: .; D: .; V: TRBV7-9; J: TRBJ1-1; DNA: TGTGCCAGCAGCCACTACCAGGCCAACACTGAAGCTTTCTTT; CDR3: CASSHYQANTEAFF
size: many; D: .; V: TRBV12-3/TRBV12-4; J: TRBJ1-6; DNA: TGTGCCAGCAAATCCGGGACGGGTAATTCACCCCTCCACTTT; CDR3: CASKSGTGNSPLHF
size: .; D: .; V: TRBV4-1; J: TRBJ2-1; DNA: TGCGCCAGCAGCCAAGACGCGGGACTCCCCCTCGAGCAGTTCTTC; CDR3: CASSQDAGLPLEQFF
size: .; D: .; V: TRBV10-3; J: TRBJ1-1; DNA: TGTGCCATCAGTGATTCCTCCTACTATACTGAAGCTTTCTTT; CDR3: CAISDSSYYTEAFF
size: .; D: TRBD2; V: TRBV12-3/TRBV12-4; J: TRBJ2-1; DNA: TGTGCCAGCAGTTTAGTGGCGGGGGGCGGCCGGGGAGAGCAGTTCTTC; CDR3: CASSLVAGGGRGEQFF
size: few; D: TRBD2; V: TRBV3-1; J: TRBJ2-3; DNA: TGTGCCAGCAGCCTTCGACTAGCGGGGGTGGTAGATACGCAGTATTTT; CDR3: CASSLRLAGVVDTQYF
size: .; D: TRBD1; V: TRBV7-3; J: TRBJ1-1; DNA: TGTGCCAGCAGCCCCCTCCCAGGGGGCACTGAAGCTTTCTTT; CDR3: CASSPLPGGTEAFF
size: .; D: .; V: TRBV9; J: TRBJ2-3; DNA: TGTGCCAGCAGCGTAGAAGGCAGGGGCCCAGATACGCAGTATTTT; CDR3: CASSVEGRGPDTQYF
size: few; D: .; V: TRBV20-1; J: TRBJ2-1; DNA: TGCAGTGCCTCCGGATTGCATGAGCAGTTCTTC; CDR3: CSASGLHEQFF
size: few; D: .; V: TRBV4-1; J: TRBJ1-4; DNA: TGCGCCAGCAGCCAATTTAGGGTTGAAAAACTGTTTTTT; CDR3: CASSQFRVEKLFF
size: few; D: .; V: TRBV12-3/TRBV12-4; J: TRBJ2-1; DNA: TGTGCCAGCAGTAGAGACACCGACAATGAGCAGTTCTTC; CDR3: CASSRDTDNEQFF
size: few; D: TRBD1; V: TRBV11-2; J: TRBJ2-4; DNA: TGTGCCAGCAGCTCATCTTACAGGGGTCGCGACAAAAGCATTCAGTACTTC; CDR3: CASSSSYRGRDKSIQYF
size: few; D: TRBD2; V: TRBV24-1; J: TRBJ2-3; DNA: TGTGCCACCGAGGCTAGCGGGTCCACAGATACGCAGTATTTT; CDR3: CATEASGSTDTQYF
size: few; D: TRBD2; V: TRBV15; J: TRBJ2-7; DNA: TGTGCCACCAGCGCGGGGACTAGATTCTACGAGCAGTACTTC; CDR3: CATSAGTRFYEQYF
size: .; D: .; V: TRBV6-2/TRBV6-3; J: TRBJ1-1; DNA: TGTGCCAGCAGTTATGGGGGGCCGAACACTGAAGCTTTCTTT; CDR3: CASSYGGPNTEAFF
size: few; D: .; V: TRBV5-1; J: TRBJ1-6; DNA: TGCGCCAGCAGCCCGGACCCGGGACCGCCCCTCCACTTT; CDR3: CASSPDPGPPLHF
size: many; D: .; V: TRBV5-6; J: TRBJ1-2; DNA: TGTGCCAGCAGCTTAAAAAGGGTATCCTATGGCTACACCTTC; CDR3: CASSLKRVSYGYTF
size: few; D: .; V: TRBV9; J: TRBJ2-7; DNA: TGTGCCAGCAGCGTAGGTCTCTGTCAGGGGTCCGACTGCGAGCAGTACTTC; CDR3: CASSVGLCQGSDCEQYF
size: .; D: .; V: TRBV20-1; J: TRBJ2-7; DNA: TGCAGTGCTAGCGGGGGCCTCTCCTACGAGCAGTACTTC; CDR3: CSASGGLSYEQYF
size: .; D: .; V: TRBV5-1; J: TRBJ2-2; DNA: TGCGCCAGCAGCTTGGACCCCAGAAGCACCGGGGAGCTGTTTTTT; CDR3: CASSLDPRSTGELFF
size: .; D: .; V: TRBV7-8; J: TRBJ1-4; DNA: TGTGCCAGCAGCTTGGTCAGGGGTCCAAATGAAAAACTGTTTTTT; CDR3: CASSLVRGPNEKLFF
size: .; D: .; V: TRBV14; J: TRBJ2-1; DNA: TGTGCCAGCAGCCTCTACGCCGGGATCAGAGGCAATGAGCAGTTCTTC; CDR3: CASSLYAGIRGNEQFF
size: .; D: .; V: TRBV10-3; J: TRBJ1-1; DNA: TGTGCCATCAGTGTCGGCCCCCCTGAAGCTTTCTTT; CDR3: CAISVGPPEAFF
size: few; D: .; V: TRBV13; J: TRBJ2-5; DNA: TGTGCCAGCAGCTTAGGTGCCGTTGAGAGAGAGACCCAGTACTTC; CDR3: CASSLGAVERETQYF
size: .; D: TRBD1; V: TRBV4-1; J: TRBJ1-5; DNA: TGCGCCAGCAGGGGACTGGGACAGGACAATCAGCCCCAGCATTTT; CDR3: CASRGLGQDNQPQHF
size: .; D: .; V: TRBV5-5; J: TRBJ1-5; DNA: TGTGCCAGCAGCTTCGTCGGGGGGATAGGCAATCAGCCCCAGCATTTT; CDR3: CASSFVGGIGNQPQHF